The 24 T cell receptor beta chains given below trace back to one sample, sequenced in a study of shared clonotypes between healthy human individuals. Clones were read by immunoSEQ multiplex PCR, and TCRdb kept only the in-frame ones, dropping some. Found here are 1.5 million to 2.5 million clones, approximately 95% of them singletons; the top ten hold 1% to 1.5%. Naive CD8 cells comprised CD45RO-negative, CCR7-positively selected cells, excluding terminally differentiated effector memory CD45RA+ cells. The sample was naive CD8+ T cells sorted from blood. These receptor sequences come from a man aged 18 to 30 in good health.

The sample holds a few counts of this clone. V usage is TRBV7-8 and J usage is TRBJ1-2, with D possibly TRBD1 on 5 matching bases. The CDR3 runs to 13 residues. Germline CDR1 SGHVS, CDR2 FQNEAQ. V was shortened by 5 bases and J by 6 bases, with 13 bases between the two germline ends. DNA of the CDR3: TGTGCCAGCAGCCCAGGACACACCGATGGCTACACCTTC. Amino acid sequence: CASSPGHTDGYTF.

This clone showed up just once. The V call is TRBV27, the J call TRBJ1-4; D gene ambiguous. Germline V gene sequence: CDR1 MNHEY, CDR2 SMNVEV (reference sequence). The CDR3 totals 14 residues. Trimming stripped 1 base from V and 5 bases from J, with 8 bases between. The DNA of the CDR3 is TGTGCCAGCAGTTTATTGTCCGGGAATGAAAAACTGTTTTTT. Translating gives CASSLLSGNEKLFF.

In the case of this clone: The same CDR3 also results from other DNA sequences found in this sample. V is TRBV9 and J is TRBJ2-6; D call uncertain. The CDR3 runs 15 residues. Germline loops: CDR1 SGDLS, CDR2 YYNGEE. V was trimmed by 0 bases and J by 1 base, leaving 5 bases between them. Here the CDR3 reads CASSVDGSGANVLTF. The CDR3 coding sequence is TGTGCCAGCAGCGTAGACGGGTCTGGGGCCAACGTCCTGACTTTC.

This clone was counted once. The V gene is TRBV6-4, the J gene TRBJ2-4; TRBD2 aligns across 7 bases. Germline V CDR1 and CDR2: MRHNA, SNTAGT. Germline trimming cut 10 bases from V and 7 bases from J; bases unmatched to any gene: 13. The CDR3 is made up of 14 amino acids. DNA of the CDR3: TGTGCCAACTTCACCGGGACGGGGGGTAACATTCAGTACTTC. It yields the protein CANFTGTGGNIQYF.

The chain carries TRBV7-6 and TRBJ2-7, with D uncertain. CDR3 length: 15 residues. Trimming took off 7 bases at V and 2 bases at J, with 18 bases between the two ends. Germline loops: CDR1 SGHVS, CDR2 FNYEAQ. The DNA of the CDR3 is TGTGCCAGCATCCCTCTCCGGGCTCGAGCCTACGAGCAGTACTTC. Its translation is CASIPLRARAYEQYF.

The chain links TRBV10-2 to TRBJ2-7; 11 bases are shared with TRBD2. Germline CDR1 reads WSHSY; CDR2 reads SAAADI. The J segment lost 3 bases and the V segment lost 4 bases, leaving 5 bases of the junction unmatched. CDR3 size: 15 residues. CDR3 residues: CASSATSGGNYEQYF. DNA for the CDR3: TGCGCCAGCAGTGCAACTAGCGGGGGAAACTACGAGCAGTACTTC.

The CDR3 nucleotides read TGTGCCAGCAGCGCTAGTGGTGGGTCCAAGAGGTCCTACAATGAGCAGTTCTTC. Its translation: CASSASGGSKRSYNEQFF. The genes are TRBV7-9 and TRBJ2-1, with D hard to call. V was cut by 5 bases and J by 1 base, with 21 bases left in between. CDR1 and CDR2 (germline): SEHNR, FQNEAQ (reference sequence). The length of the CDR3 is 18 residues.

The chain employs TRBV7-9 and TRBJ2-1; 8 bases map to TRBD2. Unmatched junction bases numbered 6, after V lost 0 bases and J lost 5 bases. This CDR3 has 16 amino acids. CDR1 and CDR2 (germline): SEHNR, FQNEAQ (reference sequence). Here the CDR3 DNA reads TGTGCCAGCAGCTTAGCCCCAGCGGGAGTCGACAATGAGCAGTTCTTC. Translating it yields CASSLAPAGVDNEQFF.

V is TRBV5-6 and J is TRBJ2-2, with D hard to call. V shed 3 bases and J shed 6 bases, with 27 bases lying between them. The CDR3 totals 19 residues. Per germline, CDR1 SGHDT and CDR2 YYEEEE. CDR3 in DNA: TGTGCCAGCAGCTACTCTGGTTTGCGGCAGTCAATCGCCGCCGGGGAGCTGTTTTTT. Translated, it gives CASSYSGLRQSIAAGELFF.

This sequence joins TRBV5-5 and TRBJ2-7; D uncertain. Deletions cut 4 bases from V and 1 base from J, with 12 bases between. The CDR3 is made up of 14 amino acids. Germline V CDR1 and CDR2: SGHKS, YYEKEE (reference sequence). The CDR3 is CASSLSDGSYEQYF. The CDR3 DNA sequence: TGTGCCAGCAGCCTCTCGGACGGGTCCTACGAGCAGTACTTC. Full variable domain (outside the CDR3, taken from reference TRBV5-5 and TRBJ2-7): DAGVTQSPTHLIKTRGQQVTLRCSPISGHKSVSWYQQVLGQGPQFIFQYYEKEERGRGNFPDRFSARQFPNYSSELNVNALLLGDSALYLCASSLSDGSYEQYFGPGTRLTVT.

The gene calls are TRBV28 and TRBJ2-3, with 8 bases aligning to TRBD1. The CDR3 spans 16 residues. J gave up 3 bases and V 8 bases, and 13 bases lay outside the gene matches. The germline V gene has CDR1 MDHEN and CDR2 SYDVKM. The CDR3 protein is CASAQGQVGRTDTQYF. In nucleotides, the CDR3 is TGTGCCAGCGCACAGGGACAGGTTGGTAGGACAGATACGCAGTATTTT.

The genes are TRBV9 and TRBJ1-2; D is possibly TRBD1 (5 bases). The CDR3 has 14 residues. Looked up from germline, CDR1 is SGDLS and CDR2 is YYNGEE. The germline V and J ends were trimmed by 3 bases and 4 bases, with 13 bases remaining between them. The CDR3 region is CASSALQESYGYTF. CDR3 DNA: TGTGCCAGCAGCGCCCTACAGGAGAGCTATGGCTACACCTTC.

The chain carries TRBV28 and TRBJ2-3; tentative D call: TRBD2 (6 bases). V was shortened by 1 base and J by 5 bases, with 7 bases between the two germline ends. Germline V lookup: CDR1 MDHEN, CDR2 SYDVKM. The CDR3 has 13 amino acids. The CDR3: CASSLLGGDTQYF. Written as DNA, the CDR3 is TGTGCCAGCAGTTTATTGGGGGGAGATACGCAGTATTTT.

The J gene is TRBJ1-2, the V gene TRBV10-1; D gene unclear. This CDR3 has 13 residues. V lost 0 bases to trimming and J lost 4 bases, with 6 bases between them. In germline, CDR1 is WNHNN, CDR2 SYGVQD (reference sequence). CDR3 protein: CASSESGFYGYTF. The CDR3, as DNA: TGCGCCAGCAGTGAGTCAGGGTTCTATGGCTACACCTTC.

V gene TRBV14 combines with J gene TRBJ1-6, with D maybe TRBD1 (5 bases). This CDR3 is built from 13 residues. Trimming pared 8 bases from V and 5 bases from J, leaving 10 bases between. The germline V gene encodes CDR1 SGHDN and CDR2 FVKESK. As DNA, the CDR3 is TGTGCCAGCTATCCGGGACATAATTCACCCCTCCACTTT. Translated: CASYPGHNSPLHF.

This chain connects TRBV4-3 to TRBJ2-1, with 9 positions matching TRBD2. From germline, CDR1 is LGHNA and CDR2 YSLEER. The trim removed 1 base at V and 8 bases at J, leaving 6 bases unmatched. The CDR3 covers 15 residues. The DNA of the CDR3 is TGCGCCAGCAGCCAAGTGATGCGGGAGGGCGATGAGCAGTTCTTC. This codes for CASSQVMREGDEQFF.

This clone was detected once. The rearrangement links TRBV5-1 to TRBJ2-1; 7 bases map to TRBD2. The CDR3 totals 14 residues. Germline V gene data show CDR1 as SGHRS and CDR2 as YFSETQ. The junction had 8 bases not matched to a gene; V was cut back by 6 bases and J by 5 bases. The CDR3 loop reads CASTGLGEDNEQFF. CDR3 in DNA: TGCGCCAGCACAGGACTAGGAGAAGACAATGAGCAGTTCTTC.

The chain uses TRBV5-6 and TRBJ2-7; a possible D gene is TRBD2 (5 bases). The germline V gene encodes CDR1 SGHDT and CDR2 YYEEEE. Trimming took 4 bases from V and 0 from J, leaving 11 bases between them. CDR3 length equals 14 residues. The CDR3 sequence is CASSTGSSSYEQYF. The DNA of the CDR3 is TGTGCCAGCAGCACGGGGTCCTCCTCCTACGAGCAGTACTTC.

In regard to this clone: A read error may account for a junction end that differs from germline. The V call is TRBV23-1, the J call TRBJ1-1; the D gene is possibly TRBD1 (5 bases). TRBV23-1 belongs to the ORF category, with a function that is uncertain. This CDR3 contains 9 residues. CDR3 sequence reads: CASRGLLLF. The CDR3 DNA sequence: TGCGCCAGCAGGGGACTCCTGCTATTT.

This chain links TRBV6-1 with TRBJ2-7; 9 bases are shared with TRBD1. CDR1 and CDR2 (germline): MNHNS, SASEGT. CDR3 length equals 15 residues. The ends lost 5 bases at V and 1 base at J; junction bases unmatched: 6. CDR3 bases: TGTGCCAGCAGTCCTCGGGGGACAGGGTCCTACGAGCAGTACTTC. Its protein product is CASSPRGTGSYEQYF.

The chain has TRBV28 and TRBJ2-4; 8 nucleotides match TRBD1. Losses at the gene ends were 6 bases for V and 8 bases for J; bases not matched to a gene: 6. The CDR3 consists of 13 residues. The germline V gene has CDR1 MDHEN and CDR2 SYDVKM. In DNA form, the CDR3 reads TGTGCCAGCAGGTCGACAGGGGAGGACATTCAGTACTTC. Protein: CASRSTGEDIQYF. The variable domain in full, with the rest retrieved from reference TRBV28 and TRBJ2-4, is DVKVTQSSRYLVKRTGEKVFLECVQDMDHENMFWYRQDPGLGLRLIYFSYDVKMKEKGDIPEGYSVSREKKERFSLILESASTNQTSMYLCASRSTGEDIQYFGAGTRLSVL.

This rearrangement joins TRBV2 to TRBJ1-1, with a tentative D call TRBD1 (6 bases). Germline CDR1 SNHLY, CDR2 FYNNEI. Trimming took 6 bases from V and 1 from J, leaving 15 bases between them. The length of the CDR3 is 15 residues. The CDR3 DNA is TGTGCCAGCAGCCTTTACGAGACAGGGAACACTGAAGCTTTCTTT. It yields the protein CASSLYETGNTEAFF.

As regards this clone: Other DNA sequences in this specimen translate into the identical CDR3. J is TRBJ2-1 and V is TRBV7-9, with D tentatively TRBD1 (5 bases). V was clipped by 4 bases and J by 10 bases, with 11 bases between them. Germline CDR1 and CDR2: SEHNR and FQNEAQ (reference sequence). This CDR3 region has 12 residues. CDR3 region: CASSSDSGEQFF. For the CDR3, the DNA is TGTGCCAGCAGCTCCGACAGTGGCGAGCAGTTCTTC.

The J gene is TRBJ2-5, the V gene TRBV6-1; 9 bases agree with TRBD1. The CDR3 covers 19 residues. Germline assignment: CDR1 MNHNS and CDR2 SASEGT. With 3 bases clipped from V and 0 bases from J, the junction kept 14 bases outside the gene matches. CDR3 coding DNA: TGTGCCAGCAGTGACCGGGACAGGGCTTACTACTGGTACCAAGAGACCCAGTACTTC. Its protein product is CASSDRDRAYYWYQETQYF.